This TCR beta chain was identified in a study of blood T cells in healthy people across ages. Looking at the study overall: Template switching captured about one barcoded beta molecule per two T cells.

The CDR3 spans 15 residues. The ends were cut back, 4 bases at V and 4 bases at J, with 14 bases in the middle. The germline CDR1 and CDR2 sequences are SGHTA and FQGNSA. Peripheral blood was drawn, roughly 10 milliliters per donor. Of note for this clonotype: The antigen is not known.

The study's findings and limits: Significant beta diversity loss was already apparent by age approximately 38, declining roughly linearly. Total diversity from one million sequenced T cells was likely underestimated.

A J-beta primer mix and a sample-barcoded 5' primer were used in a second PCR of about 7 to 12 cycles. TCRdb recomputed calls from the 5' RACE reads with MiXCR, one row per CDR3 protein. This table has roughly 730,000 distinct CDR3 sequences, 45% to 70% appearing once. The sequence was collected from a man aged 35 to 55 in good health. The chain links TRBV7-2 to TRBJ1-5; TRBD1 might be the D (6 bases). Input material: blood. This CDR3 is CASSYSGAGNQPQHF. In DNA, the CDR3 is TGTGCCAGCAGCTACTCAGGGGCAGGTAATCAGCCCCAGCATTTT.